This TCR beta chain was sequenced in a study of cytomegalovirus exposure and HLA in healthy donors. The study, taken as a whole, reports: Later genetic work tied a missense DCLRE1C variant to beta-chain V and J trimming. With high specificity and sensitivity, the classifier reportedly diagnosed cytomegalovirus status.

Germline CDR1 is LNHDA and CDR2 is SQIVND (reference sequence). This CDR3 has 16 residues. The V end was cut by 1 base, the J end by 7 bases, with 20 bases between. A remark on this clone: Its target is not known.

The primer mix had 60 Vbeta and 13 Jbeta primers. Clones were sequenced by immunoSEQ multiplex PCR, and TCRdb holds only the in-frame ones, with some missing. This table has about 160,000 clones, 82% appearing once. Donors consisted of healthy bone marrow donors. The specimen was PBMCs. The receptor comes from a girl under 10 years old in good health and CMV-seropositive. The gene calls are TRBV19 and TRBJ2-7; D ambiguous. The CDR3, as DNA: TGTGCCAGTAGTATAGCTGCAGGCTTCTGGGCGTGTGAGCAGTACTTC. Its protein product is CASSIAAGFWACEQYF.